The 18 T cell receptor beta chains below were found in one sample sequenced in a study of T-cell memory formation after mild COVID-19. TCRdb reanalysed the 5' RACE reads using MiXCR and keeps one entry per CDR3 protein. The sample records fewer than 250,000 distinct CDR3 sequences, about 17% being singletons. The source material was PBMCs or a T cell subset sorted from them (not recorded which). All receptors derive from an adult woman who had mild COVID-19 (a few samples of this study predate the infection). Cell type and time point are not known.

This clonotype showed up just a few times. This chain links TRBV2 with TRBJ1-5, with 9 bases fitting TRBD1. V trimming: 6 bases; J trimming: 9 bases; junction bases outside the gene matches: 6. The germline CDR1 and CDR2 sequences are SNHLY and FYNNEI. There are 13 residues in the CDR3. The CDR3 reads CASRRGTGTPQHF. As DNA, the CDR3 is TGTGCCAGCAGGAGGGGGACAGGGACGCCCCAGCATTTT.

This chain uses TRBV3-1 with TRBJ2-5; D is ambiguous. In germline, CDR1 is LGHDT, CDR2 YNNKEL (reference sequence). The CDR3 has 15 amino acids. V lost 2 bases, J lost 4 bases, and 14 bases lay in between. The CDR3 reads CASSQPPGSGETQYF. The CDR3 DNA sequence: TGTGCCAGCAGCCAACCCCCTGGTAGTGGAGAGACCCAGTACTTC.

The table lists this clonotype with a few counts. The genes are TRBV9 and TRBJ1-4; D call uncertain. Germline V lookup: CDR1 SGDLS, CDR2 YYNGEE. V was shortened by 5 bases and J by 1 base, with 6 bases between the two germline ends. This CDR3 has 13 amino acids. The CDR3 here is CASSGGTNEKLFF. In nucleotides, the CDR3 is TGTGCCAGCAGTGGAGGAACTAATGAAAAACTGTTTTTT.

The chain links TRBV19 to TRBJ2-1, with D unresolved. This CDR3 is built from 15 residues. Germline V CDR1 and CDR2: LNHDA, SQIVND (reference sequence). V lost 5 bases and J 3 bases, leaving 14 bases between the germline ends. The CDR3 reads CASSLAKRSYNEQFF. DNA for the CDR3: TGTGCCAGTAGTTTAGCAAAACGGAGCTACAATGAGCAGTTCTTC.

The rearrangement joins TRBV12-3 or TRBV12-4 to TRBJ2-1, with D perhaps TRBD2 (6 bases). The CDR3 spans 15 residues. Trimming stripped 2 bases from V and 4 bases from J, with 12 bases between. For the CDR3, the DNA is TGTGCCAGCAGTTTAACGCGGGGATATTACAATGAGCAGTTCTTC. It encodes CASSLTRGYYNEQFF.

The table lists this clonotype with a count of one. The chain joins TRBV6-5 to TRBJ1-2; D remains unclear. V shed 2 bases and J shed 4 bases, with 11 bases lying between them. The CDR3 extends over 14 amino acids. CDR1 is MNHEY and CDR2 is SVGAGI in the germline V gene. The CDR3 loop reads CASSYQGIGYGYTF. As DNA, the CDR3 is TGTGCCAGCAGTTACCAAGGGATTGGCTATGGCTACACCTTC.

V gene TRBV4-1 combines with J gene TRBJ2-7; tentatively, D is TRBD2 (5 bases). Trimming stripped 0 bases from V and 0 bases from J, with 15 bases between. From germline, CDR1 is MGHRA and CDR2 YSYEKL. The CDR3 sequence is 17 residues long. The DNA for the CDR3 is TGCGCCAGCAGCCAAGATTACCGGGAAAGAAGCTCCTACGAGCAGTACTTC. Translated, it gives CASSQDYRERSSYEQYF.

The rearrangement uses TRBV6-2 or TRBV6-3 and TRBJ2-2; TRBD1 is a possible D gene (6 bases). V was shortened by 5 bases and J by 5 bases, with 15 bases between the two germline ends. The CDR3 contains 15 residues. The germline V gene has CDR1 MNHEY and CDR2 SVGEGT. The CDR3 region has the DNA TGTGCCAGCAGTCCCCCCGGGACAAGTACCGGGGAGCTGTTTTTT. Translating gives CASSPPGTSTGELFF.

This chain connects TRBV5-1 to TRBJ1-5; tentative D call: TRBD1 (6 bases). Germline assignment: CDR1 SGHRS and CDR2 YFSETQ. V was pared by 4 bases and J by 7 bases, with 18 bases between. The CDR3 has 15 residues. CDR3 coding DNA: TGCGCCAGCAGCCTAAACGGGGGGGCGAAGCAGCCCCAGCATTTT. Translated: CASSLNGGAKQPQHF.

This chain links TRBV3-1 with TRBJ1-2, with 11 bases aligning to TRBD1. Germline trimming cut 5 bases from V and 2 bases from J; bases unmatched to any gene: 4. This CDR3 is built from 15 residues. Germline V gene lookup returns CDR1 LGHDT and CDR2 YNNKEL (reference sequence). The CDR3 DNA reads as TGTGCCAGCAGCGGACAGGGGGCCAGGAACTATGGCTACACCTTC. Translated: CASSGQGARNYGYTF.

The chain links TRBV6-5 to TRBJ2-6; TRBD2 matches at 7 bases. This CDR3 is 15 amino acids long. Germline lookup yields CDR1 MNHEY and CDR2 SVGAGI. Trimming removed 7 bases from V and 4 bases from J; junction bases left unmatched: 7. The CDR3 DNA is TGTGCCAGCACCCAGACTAGCTTCGGGGCCAACGTCCTGACTTTC. This sequence encodes CASTQTSFGANVLTF.

This chain uses TRBV19 with TRBJ2-4; 7 nucleotides align to TRBD1. The CDR3 extends over 15 amino acids. Germline CDR1 LNHDA, CDR2 SQIVND (reference sequence). J lost 5 bases, V lost 1 base, and 5 bases had no gene match. CDR3: CASSIGRGRENIQYF. The CDR3 region has the DNA TGTGCCAGTAGTATAGGTAGGGGGCGCGAAAACATTCAGTACTTC.

The chain carries TRBV2 and TRBJ2-1; weak D call: TRBD1 (6 bases). Germline CDR1 is SNHLY and CDR2 is FYNNEI. V gave up 4 bases and J gave up 6 bases, with 16 bases separating them. The CDR3 length is 15 residues. The CDR3 sequence: CASSVLGAVFNEQFF. Written as DNA, the CDR3 is TGTGCCAGCAGTGTTTTGGGGGCAGTGTTCAATGAGCAGTTCTTC.

This clonotype was recorded a few times. The rearrangement links TRBV11-3 to TRBJ2-7; 13 nucleotides agree with TRBD2. The germline CDR1 and CDR2 sequences are SGHNT and YENEEA. The trim removed 3 bases at V and 0 bases at J, leaving 11 bases unmatched. The CDR3 has 19 amino acids. The CDR3: CASSFDYGLAGASSYEQYF. The CDR3 DNA reads as TGTGCCAGCAGCTTTGATTACGGACTAGCGGGAGCAAGCTCCTACGAGCAGTACTTC.

This clonotype has only a few counts. In DNA form, the CDR3 reads TGTGCCAGCAGTTTAGCGGGGGAGGGCAATCAGCCCCAGCATTTT. Translation gives CASSLAGEGNQPQHF. The gene calls are TRBV12-3 or TRBV12-4 and TRBJ1-5; D perhaps matches TRBD1 (5 bases). The CDR3 loop spans 15 amino acids. V shed 0 bases and J shed 2 bases, with 8 bases lying between them.

This clonotype was found a few times. The CDR3, as DNA: TGTGCCACCGTGGGGGCGGCTCCCTACAATGAGCAGTTCTTC. Protein product: CATVGAAPYNEQFF. This chain joins TRBV24-1 and TRBJ2-1; TRBD1 might be the D (6 bases). The CDR3 has 14 amino acids. V dropped 9 bases and J dropped 2 bases, with 13 bases sitting between them. Per germline, CDR1 KGHDR and CDR2 SFDVKD.

The gene calls are TRBV20-1 and TRBJ2-2; D not resolved. The CDR3 length is 13 residues. Germline values: CDR1 DFQATT, CDR2 SNEGSKA (reference sequence). V was trimmed by 1 base and J by 6 bases, leaving 9 bases between them. This CDR3 is CSARAVSSGELFF. CDR3 coding DNA: TGCAGTGCTAGAGCTGTGTCCTCCGGGGAGCTGTTTTTT.

Only a few counts were recorded for this clonotype. V and J are TRBV7-2 and TRBJ1-5; 9 bases line up with TRBD1. The CDR3 length is 16 residues. Germline loops: CDR1 SGHTA, CDR2 FQGNSA. The trim removed 5 bases at V and 6 bases at J, leaving 11 bases unmatched. The CDR3, as DNA: TGTGCCAGCAGCCCGGGATCTGGACAGGGGTTTCAGCCCCAGCATTTT. Amino acid sequence: CASSPGSGQGFQPQHF.